The 24 T cell receptor beta chains presented below share a single source sample, sequenced in a study of control samples from healthy donors and cancer patients. The protocol was immunoSEQ multiplex PCR, while the TCRdb copy is restricted to in-frame clones and leaves out a portion. This sample has about 120,000 clones, with around 93% found just once. Sample: blood. Receptors were obtained from a woman aged 45-60 years in good health.

This chain uses TRBV19 with TRBJ2-2; D gene ambiguous. The CDR3 is 15 residues long. The V end lost 5 bases, the J end lost 4 bases, and 14 bases lay between the germline ends. Germline CDR1 reads LNHDA; CDR2 reads SQIVND (reference sequence). CDR3 protein: CASSPSGIFTGELFF. The CDR3 coding sequence is TGTGCCAGTAGTCCGAGTGGCATTTTCACCGGGGAGCTGTTTTTT.

This sequence joins TRBV10-1 and TRBJ1-1, with D maybe TRBD1 (6 bases). Germline V lookup: CDR1 WNHNN, CDR2 SYGVQD (reference sequence). The ends were cut back, 7 bases at V and 0 bases at J, with 9 bases in the middle. The CDR3 is 13 amino acids. The CDR3: CASKGQMNTEAFF. CDR3 coding DNA: TGCGCCAGCAAAGGACAGATGAACACTGAAGCTTTCTTT.

The J gene is TRBJ2-5, the V gene TRBV24-1; 14 bases align to TRBD2. The CDR3 totals 20 residues. CDR1 KGHDR and CDR2 SFDVKD come from the germline V gene. Unmatched junction bases numbered 15, after V lost 7 bases and J lost 0 bases. The CDR3 reads CATRTRLGTSGSADQETQYF. The CDR3 DNA sequence: TGTGCCACCAGGACTAGGTTGGGGACTAGCGGGAGTGCTGACCAAGAGACCCAGTACTTC.

V and J are TRBV28 and TRBJ2-2; unclear D gene. CDR3 length: 10 amino acids. The germline gives CDR1 MDHEN, CDR2 SYDVKM. Trimming cost V 4 bases and J 6 bases, with 0 bases left between them. The CDR3 protein is CASSSGELFF. The CDR3 DNA reads as TGTGCCAGCAGTTCCGGGGAGCTGTTTTTT.

The chain couples TRBV7-9 to TRBJ1-1, with D unresolved. Trimming removed 2 bases from V and 1 base from J, with 5 bases in between. The CDR3 is 13 amino acids. CDR1 and CDR2 (germline): SEHNR, FQNEAQ (reference sequence). The CDR3 is CASSLSANTEAFF. The CDR3 DNA is TGTGCCAGCAGCTTATCCGCGAACACTGAAGCTTTCTTT.

V is TRBV7-9 and J is TRBJ1-6; no clear D gene. The CDR3 spans 15 residues. Trimming took 1 base from V and 6 from J, leaving 10 bases between them. Germline CDR1 SEHNR, CDR2 FQNEAQ (reference sequence). CDR3: CASSLDPRLNSPLHF. The DNA of the CDR3 is TGTGCCAGCAGCTTAGACCCACGCCTTAATTCACCCCTCCACTTT.

The gene calls are TRBV7-9 and TRBJ1-6; 8 nucleotides align to TRBD1. The V gene end was trimmed by 6 bases and the J gene end by 7 bases; junction bases not matched to a gene: 5. The CDR3 is 14 amino acids. Germline CDR1 SEHNR, CDR2 FQNEAQ (reference sequence). The DNA of the CDR3 is TGTGCCAGCAGTCAACGGACAGGGAATTCACCCCTCCACTTT. Its translation is CASSQRTGNSPLHF.

The chain couples TRBV9 to TRBJ2-6, with D possibly being TRBD2 (6 bases). The CDR3 covers 18 residues. Germline loops: CDR1 SGDLS, CDR2 YYNGEE. V was clipped by 2 bases and J by 1 base, with 16 bases between them. The CDR3: CASSVTSLGGSGANVLTF. CDR3 sequence (DNA): TGTGCCAGCAGCGTCACTTCCCTTGGAGGGTCTGGGGCCAACGTCCTGACTTTC. Complete variable domain (other parts from reference TRBV9 and TRBJ2-6): DSGVTQTPKHLITATGQRVTLRCSPRSGDLSVYWYQQSLDQGLQFLIQYYNGEERAKGNILERFSAQQFPDLHSELNLSSLELGDSALYFCASSVTSLGGSGANVLTFGAGSRLTVL.

The V call is TRBV19, the J call TRBJ1-6, with D uncertain. The CDR3 length is 13 residues. Per the germline V gene, CDR1 is LNHDA and CDR2 is SQIVND (reference sequence). Trimming removed 2 bases from V and 14 bases from J, with 13 bases in between. The CDR3 region has the DNA TGTGCCAGTAGTATAAATCCCCGGGCATCCCTCCACTTT. Encoded protein: CASSINPRASLHF.

This rearrangement joins TRBV12-3 or TRBV12-4 to TRBJ1-6; D unresolved. V lost 4 bases and J lost 7, with 8 bases in between. The CDR3 is 13 residues long. This CDR3 is CASSSTPNSPLHF. In DNA form, the CDR3 reads TGTGCCAGCAGTTCCACCCCGAATTCACCCCTCCACTTT.

The rearrangement uses TRBV27 and TRBJ2-4; the match to TRBD1 covers 7 bases. Trimming took 6 bases from V and 10 from J; bases not matched to a gene: 6. The CDR3 spans 12 residues. Germline values: CDR1 MNHEY, CDR2 SMNVEV (reference sequence). The CDR3 DNA follows: TGTGCCAGCAGGACGGGACAGCAGATTCAGTACTTC. Its translation: CASRTGQQIQYF.

This clone was seen a handful of times. The rearrangement uses TRBV7-8 and TRBJ1-3; D ambiguous. Germline CDR1 SGHVS, CDR2 FQNEAQ. V lost 5 bases, J lost 3 bases, and 8 bases lay in between. The CDR3 spans 13 residues. The DNA of the CDR3 is TGTGCCAGCAGCCGGGGTCATGGAAACACCATATATTTT. Its translation: CASSRGHGNTIYF.

J is TRBJ1-5 and V is TRBV6-2 or TRBV6-3; D is possibly TRBD1 (6 bases). CDR1 MNHEY and CDR2 SVGEGT come from the germline V gene. The CDR3 spans 13 residues. V lost 4 bases and J lost 2, with 6 bases in between. CDR3 loop: CASSSGGNQPQHF. CDR3 bases: TGTGCCAGCAGTTCAGGGGGCAATCAGCCCCAGCATTTT.

The chain recombines TRBV2 with TRBJ2-7; no reliable D call. Germline assignment: CDR1 SNHLY and CDR2 FYNNEI. V lost 6 bases, J lost 6 bases, and 9 bases lay in between. The CDR3 sequence is 11 residues long. The CDR3 nucleotides are TGTGCCAGCAGCGAGCGATCCGAGCAGTACTTC. This codes for CASSERSEQYF. Filled out from reference TRBV2 and TRBJ2-7, the complete variable domain reads EPEVTQTPSHQVTQMGQEVILRCVPISNHLYFYWYRQILGQKVEFLVSFYNNEISEKSEIFDDQFSVERPDGSNFTLKIRSTKLEDSAMYFCASSERSEQYFGPGTRLTVT.

The rearrangement joins TRBV7-8 to TRBJ1-1; 7 bases align to TRBD1. V trimming: 0 bases; J trimming: 4 bases; junction bases outside the gene matches: 5. Germline V gene sequence: CDR1 SGHVS, CDR2 FQNEAQ. The CDR3 length is 15 residues. CDR3 sequence reads: CASSLAFTGATEAFF. The CDR3 DNA sequence: TGTGCCAGCAGCTTAGCCTTTACAGGGGCCACTGAAGCTTTCTTT.

As to this clone: Germline is not matched at one junction end, which may reflect a read error. The rearrangement joins TRBV5-1 to TRBJ2-1, with 9 bases aligning to TRBD2. Germline lookup yields CDR1 SGHRS and CDR2 YFSETQ. The CDR3 runs to 14 residues. The CDR3 sequence is CPSSLGGGGAEQFF. As DNA, the CDR3 is TGCCCCAGCAGCTTGGGGGGCGGGGGGGCAGAGCAGTTCTTC.

The chain is built from TRBV5-1 and TRBJ1-1; 11 positions agree with TRBD1. This CDR3 spans 15 amino acids. Looked up from germline, CDR1 is SGHRS and CDR2 is YFSETQ. Unmatched junction bases numbered 4, after V lost 0 bases and J lost 6 bases. The CDR3 protein is CASSLEPGQGAEAFF. CDR3 bases: TGCGCCAGCAGCTTGGAACCGGGACAGGGGGCTGAAGCTTTCTTT.

This chain joins TRBV5-5 and TRBJ2-2; D gene ambiguous. The germline CDR1 and CDR2 sequences are SGHKS and YYEKEE (reference sequence). Trimming removed 4 bases from V and 4 bases from J, with 14 bases in between. The CDR3 is made up of 15 amino acids. This CDR3 is CASSRDGRSTGELFF. The CDR3 DNA sequence: TGTGCCAGCAGCCGCGACGGGCGAAGCACCGGGGAGCTGTTTTTT.

V gene TRBV19 combines with J gene TRBJ1-1, with 7 positions matching TRBD1. The ends lost 5 bases at V and 0 bases at J; junction bases unmatched: 6. This CDR3 region has 15 residues. Germline V lookup: CDR1 LNHDA, CDR2 SQIVND (reference sequence). CDR3 residues: CASSSGTVMNTEAFF. The CDR3 region has the DNA TGTGCCAGTAGTTCCGGGACAGTTATGAACACTGAAGCTTTCTTT.

CDR3 region: CASSVPSTGTGAANYGYTF. Written as DNA, the CDR3 is TGTGCCAGCAGTGTCCCTTCCACCGGGACAGGGGCTGCAAACTATGGCTACACCTTC. The chain links TRBV2 to TRBJ1-2; TRBD1 matches 10 bases. V lost 4 bases and J lost 2; bases outside the gene matches: 16. Germline V CDR1 and CDR2: SNHLY, FYNNEI. The CDR3 runs to 19 residues.

The chain recombines TRBV5-1 with TRBJ2-7, with TRBD1 matching over 8 bases. Germline CDR1 is SGHRS and CDR2 is YFSETQ. The junction had 9 bases not matched to a gene; V was cut back by 0 bases and J by 7 bases. The CDR3 is 15 amino acids. CDR3 amino acids: CASSLGDRRSGEQYF. The CDR3 nucleotides are TGCGCCAGCAGCTTGGGGGACAGGCGCTCGGGTGAGCAGTACTTC.

The chain carries TRBV2 and TRBJ1-5; D unclear. The ends were cut back, 7 bases at V and 6 bases at J, with 19 bases in the middle. This CDR3 region has 15 residues. The V gene's germline CDR1 is SNHLY and CDR2 FYNNEI. CDR3 coding DNA: TGTGCCAGCAAGGAGGGTGGCCCTGAGGGTCAGCCCCAGCATTTT. Its protein product is CASKEGGPEGQPQHF.

The rearrangement links TRBV7-9 to TRBJ1-1; D perhaps matches TRBD1 (6 bases). V lost 5 bases and J 2 bases, leaving 15 bases between the germline ends. The V gene's germline CDR1 is SEHNR and CDR2 FQNEAQ (reference sequence). This CDR3 comprises 15 residues. CDR3 loop: CASSPPTDRNTEAFF. The CDR3 DNA is TGTGCCAGCAGCCCACCGACGGACAGAAACACTGAAGCTTTCTTT.

This clone was counted a single time. The rearrangement joins TRBV27 to TRBJ2-5; TRBD2 matches at 7 bases. J was trimmed by 4 bases and V by 6 bases; bases with no gene match: 14. CDR3 length: 16 amino acids. Looked up from germline, CDR1 is MNHEY and CDR2 is SMNVEV (reference sequence). CDR3: CASSQPGGRAGETQYF. The CDR3 DNA reads TGTGCCAGCAGCCAACCCGGAGGGAGGGCCGGAGAGACCCAGTACTTC.